The source of this T cell receptor (beta chain) is a study of early T cells in non-severe SARS-CoV-2 infection. Study-level background: Unsorted whole blood bulk RNA was sequenced, with unpaired chains.

Researchers tagged individual cDNA molecules with unique molecular identifiers. TCRdb redid the calling of the 5' RACE reads with MiXCR, one entry per CDR3 protein. The sample lists more than 45,000 distinct CDR3 sequences; around 13% were seen once. Overall study results and limits: Lookups in VDJdb leaned toward anti-spike CD8 responses and missed private and CD4 specificities.

At least ten counts were recorded for this clonotype. The antigen is undetermined. Germline V gene data show CDR1 as SEHNR and CDR2 as FQNEAQ (reference sequence). This CDR3 comprises 14 residues. Trimming removed 3 bases at V and 1 base at J, with 9 bases between. Sequencing was carried out using whole blood. This clonotype was obtained from an adult who was a healthcare worker with PCR-confirmed SARS-CoV-2 infection or an uninfected control (not recorded which). The V gene is TRBV7-9, the J gene TRBJ1-1; D remains unclear. In nucleotides, the CDR3 is TGTGCCAGCAGCTTGAGGGAGACGAACACTGAAGCTTTCTTT. It encodes CASSLRETNTEAFF.